This TCR beta chain was retrieved from a study of T cells after yellow fever vaccination. Whole-study context: Researchers used CD3, CD45RA, CCR7 and CD95 to sort out EM, EMRA, CM and Tscm memory subsets. SMART-Seq v4 Ultra Low Input prepared the low-cell-number fractions. Whole-study results and caveats: Clones from primary vaccination mostly reappeared after the booster (96% CD4, approximately 91% CD8).

A universal primer site and UMIs were added as TCR cDNA was made by 5'RACE template switching. TCRdb recomputed calls from the 5' RACE reads with MiXCR, one row per CDR3 protein. The table lists under 50,000 distinct CDR3 sequences, more than 6% of them singletons. CDR1 and CDR2 from the germline V gene are SGHKS and YYEKEE (reference sequence). CDR3 size: 16 residues. The ends lost 0 bases at V and 6 bases at J; junction bases unmatched: 6. This clonotype was detected ten times or more. The rearrangement links TRBV5-5 to TRBJ2-2; TRBD2 matches at 9 bases. The clonotype comes from a man aged 25-45 years who received the YFV17D yellow fever vaccine. The sequencing used PBMCs, either bulk or a sorted T-cell subset (CD4+, CD8+, memory, or dextramer-sorted; not recorded which), collected 45 days after the yellow fever booster vaccination. The CDR3 DNA reads as TGTGCCAGCAGCTTGGTGGCGGGAGGGACACCCGGGGAGCTGTTTTTT. Translation gives CASSLVAGGTPGELFF.